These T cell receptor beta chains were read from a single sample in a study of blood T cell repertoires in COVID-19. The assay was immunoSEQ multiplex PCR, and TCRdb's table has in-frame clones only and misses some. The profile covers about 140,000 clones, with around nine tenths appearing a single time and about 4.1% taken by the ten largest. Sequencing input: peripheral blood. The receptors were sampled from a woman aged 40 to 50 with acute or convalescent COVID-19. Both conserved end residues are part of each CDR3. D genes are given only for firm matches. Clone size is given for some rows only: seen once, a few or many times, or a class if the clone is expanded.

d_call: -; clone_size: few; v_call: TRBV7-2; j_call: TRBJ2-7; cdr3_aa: CASSLNEGYEQYF; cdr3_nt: TGTGCCAGCAGCTTAAACGAGGGCTACGAGCAGTACTTC
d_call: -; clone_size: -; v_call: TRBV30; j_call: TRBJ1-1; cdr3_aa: CAWIFYTEAFF; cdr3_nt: TGTGCCTGGATCTTCTACACTGAAGCTTTCTTT
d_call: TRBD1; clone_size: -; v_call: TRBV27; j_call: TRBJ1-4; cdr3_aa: CASSSINTGGILFF; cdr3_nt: TGTGCCAGCAGTTCCATAAATACAGGGGGCATACTGTTTTTT
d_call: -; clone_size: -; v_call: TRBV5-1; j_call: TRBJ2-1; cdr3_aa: CASSTSVVVGEQFF; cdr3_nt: TGCGCCAGCAGCACATCAGTCGTTGTTGGTGAGCAGTTCTTC
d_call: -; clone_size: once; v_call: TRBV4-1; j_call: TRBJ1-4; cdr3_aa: CASTRYWGYNEKLFF; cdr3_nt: TGCGCCAGCACCCGTTATTGGGGCTATAATGAAAAACTGTTTTTT
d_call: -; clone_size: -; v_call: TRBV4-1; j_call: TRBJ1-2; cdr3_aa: CASRPRDNYGYTF; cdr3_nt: TGCGCCAGCAGGCCCAGGGATAACTATGGCTACACCTTC
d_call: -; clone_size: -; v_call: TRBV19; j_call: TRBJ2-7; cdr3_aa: CASSDGGILHEQYF; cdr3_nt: TGTGCCAGTAGTGACGGGGGAATCCTCCACGAGCAGTACTTC
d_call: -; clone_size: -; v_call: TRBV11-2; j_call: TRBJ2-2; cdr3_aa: CASSDADNPNTGELFF; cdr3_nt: TGTGCCAGCAGTGACGCGGATAACCCGAACACCGGGGAGCTGTTTTTT
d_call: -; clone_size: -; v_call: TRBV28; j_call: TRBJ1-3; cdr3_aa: CASSLLTASGNTIYF; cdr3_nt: TGTGCCAGCAGTCTCCTGACAGCCTCTGGAAACACCATATATTTT
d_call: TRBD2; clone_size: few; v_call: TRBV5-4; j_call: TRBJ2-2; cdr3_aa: CASSQSGLAGSGELFF; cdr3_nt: TGTGCCAGCAGCCAAAGCGGACTAGCGGGATCCGGGGAGCTGTTTTTT
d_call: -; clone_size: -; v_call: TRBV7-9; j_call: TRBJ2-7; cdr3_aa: CASSLNSEQYF; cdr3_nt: TGTGCCAGCAGCTTGAACAGCGAGCAGTACTTC
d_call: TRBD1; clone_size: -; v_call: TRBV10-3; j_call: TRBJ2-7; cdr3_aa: CATADRGGSYEQYF; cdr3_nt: TGTGCCACCGCGGACAGGGGTGGATCTTACGAGCAGTACTTC
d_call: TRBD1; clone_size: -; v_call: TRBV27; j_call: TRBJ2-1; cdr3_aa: CASSSPQGAGYNEQFF; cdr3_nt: TGTGCCAGCAGTTCCCCACAGGGGGCTGGATACAATGAGCAGTTCTTC
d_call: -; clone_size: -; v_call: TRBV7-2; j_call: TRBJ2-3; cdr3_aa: CASSLGYGVRNTQYF; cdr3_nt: TGTGCCAGCAGCTTAGGATACGGGGTTCGAAATACGCAGTATTTT
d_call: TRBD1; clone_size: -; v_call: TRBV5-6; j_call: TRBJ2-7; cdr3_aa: CASSLVGQGAEQYF; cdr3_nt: TGTGCCAGCAGCTTGGTGGGACAGGGAGCCGAGCAGTACTTC
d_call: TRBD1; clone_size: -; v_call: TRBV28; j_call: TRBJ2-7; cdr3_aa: CASSSLPGTEPYEQYF; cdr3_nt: TGTGCCAGCAGTTCCCTACCCGGGACAGAGCCATACGAGCAGTACTTC
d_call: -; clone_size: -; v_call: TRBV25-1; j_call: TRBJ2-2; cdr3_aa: CASTRDWNTGELFF; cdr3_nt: TGTGCCAGCACTAGGGACTGGAACACCGGGGAGCTGTTTTTT
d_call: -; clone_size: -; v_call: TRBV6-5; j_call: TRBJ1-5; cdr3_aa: CATTNGGYSNQPQHF; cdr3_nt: TGTGCCACTACGAACGGCGGTTATAGCAATCAGCCCCAGCATTTT
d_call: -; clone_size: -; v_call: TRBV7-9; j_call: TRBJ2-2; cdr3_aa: CASSLRDTNTGELFF; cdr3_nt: TGTGCCAGCAGCTTAAGAGACACGAACACCGGGGAGCTGTTTTTT
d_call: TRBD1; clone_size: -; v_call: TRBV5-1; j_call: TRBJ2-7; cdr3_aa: CASSTGGGYEQYF; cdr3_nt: TGCGCCAGCTCAACAGGGGGCGGTTACGAGCAGTACTTC
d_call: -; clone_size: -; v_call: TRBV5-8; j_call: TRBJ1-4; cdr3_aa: CASSLGHVNEKLFF; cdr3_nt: TGTGCCAGCAGCTTGGGACACGTTAATGAAAAACTGTTTTTT
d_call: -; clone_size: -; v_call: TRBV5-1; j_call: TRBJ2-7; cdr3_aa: CASSLELGTSEQYF; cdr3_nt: TGCGCCAGCAGCTTGGAGTTAGGGACTTCCGAGCAGTACTTC
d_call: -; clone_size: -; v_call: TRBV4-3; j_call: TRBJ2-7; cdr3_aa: CASSQDGIGYEQYF; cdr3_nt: TGCGCCAGCAGCCAAGACGGGATAGGCTACGAGCAGTACTTC
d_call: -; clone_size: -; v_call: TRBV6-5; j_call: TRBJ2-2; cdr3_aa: CASRGSYTGELFF; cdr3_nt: TGTGCCAGCAGGGGCAGCTACACCGGGGAGCTGTTTTTT
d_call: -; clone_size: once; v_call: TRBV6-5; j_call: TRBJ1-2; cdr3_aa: CASSYQGSQNYGYTF; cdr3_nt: TGTGCCAGCAGTTACCAGGGGTCACAAAACTATGGCTACACCTTC
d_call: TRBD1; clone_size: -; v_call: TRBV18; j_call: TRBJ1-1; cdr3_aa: CASSPGTGAFF; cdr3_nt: TGTGCCAGCTCCCCCGGGACAGGGGCTTTCTTT
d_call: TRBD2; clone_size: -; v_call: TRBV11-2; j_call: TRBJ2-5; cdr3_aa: CASSGGLGREETQYF; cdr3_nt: TGTGCCAGCAGCGGAGGGCTCGGGAGGGAAGAGACCCAGTACTTC
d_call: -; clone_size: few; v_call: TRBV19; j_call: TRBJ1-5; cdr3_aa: CASSIFLLGGRDQPQHF; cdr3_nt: TGTGCCAGTAGTATTTTTTTACTCGGGGGGCGTGATCAGCCCCAGCATTTT
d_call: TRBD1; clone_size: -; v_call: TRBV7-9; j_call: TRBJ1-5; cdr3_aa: CASSSRGSNQPQHF; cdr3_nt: TGTGCCAGCAGCTCCAGGGGGAGCAATCAGCCCCAGCATTTT
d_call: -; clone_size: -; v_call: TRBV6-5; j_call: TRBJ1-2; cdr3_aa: CASSSRGGYTF; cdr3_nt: TGTGCCAGCAGTTCCCGCGGCGGCTACACCTTC
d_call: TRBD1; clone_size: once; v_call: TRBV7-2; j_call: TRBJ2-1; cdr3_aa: CASSIRDRERFF; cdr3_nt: TGTGCCAGCAGCATTAGGGACAGGGAAAGGTTCTTC
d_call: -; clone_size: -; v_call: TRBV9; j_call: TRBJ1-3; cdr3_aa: CASSPFAAPGNTIYF; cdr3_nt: TGTGCCAGCAGCCCCTTTGCGGCCCCTGGAAACACCATATATTTT
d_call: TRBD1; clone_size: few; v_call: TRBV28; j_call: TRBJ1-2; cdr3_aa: CASSPWTGHYGYTF; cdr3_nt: TGTGCCAGCAGTCCCTGGACAGGTCACTATGGCTACACCTTC
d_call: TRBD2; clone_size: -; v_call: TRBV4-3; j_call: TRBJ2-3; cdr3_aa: CASSQEGGGTDTQYF; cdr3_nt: TGCGCCAGCAGCCAAGAGGGAGGGGGCACAGATACGCAGTATTTT
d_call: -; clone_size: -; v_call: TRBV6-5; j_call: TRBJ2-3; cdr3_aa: CASSYSGAFTDTQYF; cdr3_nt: TGTGCCAGCAGTTACTCAGGGGCCTTCACAGATACGCAGTATTTT
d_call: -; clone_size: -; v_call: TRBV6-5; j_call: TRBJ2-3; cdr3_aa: CASKRGADTQYF; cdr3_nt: TGTGCCAGCAAACGGGGGGCGGATACGCAGTATTTT
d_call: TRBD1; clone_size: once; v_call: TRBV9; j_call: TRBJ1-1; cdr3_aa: CASSARDRLTEAFF; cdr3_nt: TGTGCCAGCAGCGCGCGGGACAGGCTCACTGAAGCTTTCTTT
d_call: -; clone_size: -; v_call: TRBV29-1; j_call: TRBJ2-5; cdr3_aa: CSVTAQETQYF; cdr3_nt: TGCAGCGTGACAGCACAAGAGACCCAGTACTTC
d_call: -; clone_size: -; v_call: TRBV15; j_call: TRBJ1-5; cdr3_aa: CATSRDFEQAQHF; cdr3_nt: TGTGCCACCAGCAGAGATTTCGAGCAAGCCCAGCATTTT
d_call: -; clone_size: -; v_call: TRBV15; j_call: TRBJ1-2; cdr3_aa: CATSRDFNSNYGYTF; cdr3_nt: TGTGCCACCAGCAGGGATTTTAACAGTAACTATGGCTACACCTTC
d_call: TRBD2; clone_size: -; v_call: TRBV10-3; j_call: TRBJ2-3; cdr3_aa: CAISDAGGQMGDTQYF; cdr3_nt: TGTGCCATCAGTGACGCGGGGGGCCAGATGGGGGATACGCAGTATTTT
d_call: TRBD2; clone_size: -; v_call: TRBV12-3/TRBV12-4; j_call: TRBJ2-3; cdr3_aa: CASTLIAGDTQYF; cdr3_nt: TGTGCCAGCACTCTCATAGCGGGAGATACGCAGTATTTT
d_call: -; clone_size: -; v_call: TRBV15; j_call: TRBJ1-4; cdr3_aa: CATYNMGAGEKLFF; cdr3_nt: TGTGCCACTTACAACATGGGGGCAGGTGAAAAACTGTTTTTT
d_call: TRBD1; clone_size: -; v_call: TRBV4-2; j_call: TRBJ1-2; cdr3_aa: CASSLKTLPGQGNYGYTF; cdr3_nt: TGTGCCAGCAGCCTTAAAACCCTTCCGGGACAGGGTAACTATGGCTACACCTTC